This is a list of T cell receptor beta chains from one sample in a study of T cell responses to AZD1222 COVID-19 vaccine. Produced via immunoSEQ multiplex PCR; TCRdb's table is partial and in-frame only. The table lists under 150,000 clones, about nine tenths of them singletons. The material sequenced was peripheral blood, taken 28 days after the second AZD1222 dose. The receptors were gathered from an adult who received the AZD1222 COVID-19 vaccine. Both conserved end residues are part of each CDR3. Fields, in order: J gene, D gene, V gene, CDR3 protein. A D gene is named only where the DNA matches it firmly.

j_call: TRBJ1-6
d_call: .
v_call: TRBV19
cdr3_aa: CASRDSGSGSPLHF

j_call: TRBJ2-7
d_call: TRBD1
v_call: TRBV7-9
cdr3_aa: CASSSRDSFSEQYF

j_call: TRBJ1-5
d_call: TRBD1
v_call: TRBV7-2
cdr3_aa: CASSPDRGNQPQHF

j_call: TRBJ2-1
d_call: TRBD2
v_call: TRBV2
cdr3_aa: CASSSSGLAVEQFF

j_call: TRBJ1-6
d_call: .
v_call: TRBV30
cdr3_aa: CAWSVLGGLDSPLHF

j_call: TRBJ2-5
d_call: .
v_call: TRBV3-1/TRBV3-2
cdr3_aa: CASSQFVTVQETQYF

j_call: TRBJ2-1
d_call: .
v_call: TRBV7-9
cdr3_aa: CASSPPGYNEQFF

j_call: TRBJ1-5
d_call: TRBD1
v_call: TRBV19
cdr3_aa: CASTPGTENQPQHF

j_call: TRBJ2-2
d_call: .
v_call: TRBV2
cdr3_aa: CASSNFRNTGELFF

j_call: TRBJ1-1
d_call: TRBD1
v_call: TRBV29-1
cdr3_aa: CSGQQGEWTEAFF

j_call: TRBJ1-1
d_call: .
v_call: TRBV5-1
cdr3_aa: CASSQQGFAEAFF

j_call: TRBJ1-4
d_call: .
v_call: TRBV6-5
cdr3_aa: CASRSLVLDEKLFF

j_call: TRBJ2-3
d_call: TRBD1
v_call: TRBV7-9
cdr3_aa: CASSETGDPTYTQYF

j_call: TRBJ2-1
d_call: .
v_call: TRBV5-6
cdr3_aa: CASSRYGIQGSFF

j_call: TRBJ1-1
d_call: .
v_call: TRBV5-1
cdr3_aa: CASNAGPPNTEAFF

j_call: TRBJ1-2
d_call: .
v_call: TRBV10-1
cdr3_aa: CASSADTNYGYTF